The 10 T cell receptor beta chains in this list originate from one sample, sequenced in a study of blood T cell repertoires in COVID-19. Here immunoSEQ multiplex PCR was the method, and the copy in TCRdb shows in-frame clones only, minus some. The sample has 98,000 or so clones, around four fifths seen once. The specimen sequenced was peripheral blood. All receptors come from a man aged 60-69 years with acute or convalescent COVID-19.

The J gene is TRBJ1-5, the V gene TRBV10-2; 8 nucleotides agree with TRBD1. V was pared by 3 bases and J by 6 bases, with 13 bases of the junction left unmatched. Looked up from germline, CDR1 is WSHSY and CDR2 is SAAADI. This CDR3 is built from 17 residues. The CDR3 region is CASSDHRTGIMAQPQHF. DNA of the CDR3: TGCGCCAGCAGTGACCATCGGACAGGGATAATGGCTCAGCCCCAGCATTTT.

The CDR3 here is CASSYLGASSYEQYF. As DNA, the CDR3 is TGTGCCAGCAGTTACCTTGGGGCTAGCTCCTACGAGCAGTACTTC. V usage is TRBV6-5 and J usage is TRBJ2-7, with a weak D call TRBD1 (5 bases). The V end lost 2 bases, the J end lost 0 bases, and 11 bases lay between the germline ends. Germline loops: CDR1 MNHEY, CDR2 SVGAGI. The CDR3 sequence is 15 residues long.

This clone was counted a few times. The rearrangement links TRBV20-1 to TRBJ2-7; D is possibly TRBD2 (5 bases). Germline CDR1 DFQATT, CDR2 SNEGSKA (reference sequence). This CDR3 region has 13 residues. The V end was cut by 3 bases, the J end by 2 bases, with 11 bases between. The CDR3 nucleotides are TGCAGTGCTAGTAACGGGGTTACCTACGAGCAGTACGTC. This encodes CSASNGVTYEQYV.

The rearrangement uses TRBV2 and TRBJ1-1; 7 bases match TRBD1. The germline V gene has CDR1 SNHLY and CDR2 FYNNEI. This CDR3 has 13 residues. Germline trimming cut 7 bases from V and 1 base from J; bases unmatched to any gene: 3. CDR3 residues: CASKGQRNTEAFF. The CDR3 nucleotides are TGTGCCAGCAAGGGACAGCGGAACACTGAAGCTTTCTTT.

Concerning this clone itself: One end of the junction does not line up with germline, which may come from a read error. The genes are TRBV7-7 and TRBJ2-2; 8 bases line up with TRBD1. The germline gives CDR1 SSHAT, CDR2 FNYEAQ (reference sequence). The CDR3 has 16 amino acids. The CDR3 nucleotides read TGTGCTAGCAGCCTACGACAGGGGTTACAATCCGGGGAGCTGTTTTTT. Residues: CASSLRQGLQSGELFF.

The CDR3: CASSARLAGVHEQYF. The CDR3 region has the DNA TGTGCCAGCAGTGCCAGACTAGCGGGAGTCCACGAGCAGTACTTC. The rearrangement joins TRBV2 to TRBJ2-7; TRBD2 matches 12 bases. V was clipped by 4 bases and J by 5 bases; unmatched bases: 6. Germline CDR1 SNHLY, CDR2 FYNNEI. The CDR3 sequence is 15 residues long.

The gene calls are TRBV11-2 and TRBJ2-2, with 9 bases that match TRBD2. The V gene's germline CDR1 is SGHAT and CDR2 FQNNGV. After removal of 6 bases from V and 0 bases from J, the junction contained 5 bases not matched to a gene. CDR3 length: 16 residues. Here the CDR3 reads CASRPTSGTNTGELFF. The CDR3 DNA reads TGTGCCAGCAGGCCGACTAGCGGAACGAACACCGGGGAGCTGTTTTTT.

V and J are TRBV5-1 and TRBJ1-3, with D unclear. Germline V CDR1 and CDR2: SGHRS, YFSETQ. V shed 0 bases and J shed 0 bases, with 13 bases lying between them. This CDR3 region has 17 residues. The CDR3 sequence is CASSLVDGALSGNTIYF. CDR3 in DNA: TGCGCCAGCAGCTTGGTCGACGGAGCACTCTCTGGAAACACCATATATTTT. The full variable domain, with the rest looked up from reference TRBV5-1 and TRBJ1-3, is KAGVTQTPRYLIKTRGQQVTLSCSPISGHRSVSWYQQTPGQGLQFLFEYFSETQRNKGNFPGRFSGRQFSNSRSEMNVSTLELGDSALYLCASSLVDGALSGNTIYFGEGSWLTVV.

To note about this clone: Distinct nucleotide sequences in the sample also encode this CDR3. The V and J genes are TRBV5-1 and TRBJ1-1, with 7 bases fitting TRBD1. The length of the CDR3 is 15 residues. V was pared by 5 bases and J by 5 bases, with 12 bases of the junction left unmatched. Germline CDR1 reads SGHRS; CDR2 reads YFSETQ. CDR3 sequence reads: CASRKIQGRRTEAFF. DNA of the CDR3: TGCGCCAGCAGGAAGATACAGGGGAGAAGAACTGAAGCTTTCTTT.

The V call is TRBV5-1, the J call TRBJ1-1; 8 bases agree with TRBD1. Germline V lookup: CDR1 SGHRS, CDR2 YFSETQ. V trimming: 0 bases; J trimming: 2 bases; junction bases outside the gene matches: 15. This CDR3 spans 19 amino acids. Here the CDR3 DNA reads TGCGCCAGCAGCTTGGAAACCGGGACAGGCCGACACTTTAACACTGAAGCTTTCTTT. Translating it yields CASSLETGTGRHFNTEAFF.